Listed here are 17 T cell receptor beta chains from one sample, sequenced in a study of cytomegalovirus exposure and HLA in healthy donors. Assay used: immunoSEQ multiplex PCR; TCRdb lists only in-frame clones, some missing. Among 300,000 or so clones listed, around 90% were seen once. Material: PBMCs. Source of these receptors: a man aged 25 to 40 in good health and CMV-seronegative.

The V gene is TRBV6-5, the J gene TRBJ1-2, with D uncertain. V lost 6 bases and J lost 5, with 13 bases in between. Looked up from germline, CDR1 is MNHEY and CDR2 is SVGAGI. The CDR3 loop spans 13 amino acids. CDR3 sequence reads: CASSREGLYGYTF. The CDR3 DNA reads TGTGCCAGCAGCAGAGAGGGCCTTTATGGCTACACCTTC.

This clone was counted a single time. CDR3 DNA: TGCGCCAGCACCGGACAGGGACCTTCACCCCTCCACTTT. Translation gives CASTGQGPSPLHF. The chain employs TRBV4-1 and TRBJ1-6, with TRBD1 matching 8 bases. The CDR3 has 13 residues. In germline, CDR1 is MGHRA, CDR2 YSYEKL. V lost 7 bases to trimming and J lost 9 bases; unmatched junction nucleotides: 5.

Remarks on this clone: Other DNA sequences from this sample encode an identical CDR3 as well. This chain uses TRBV18 with TRBJ1-1, with D possibly TRBD1 on 5 matching bases. With 2 bases removed from V and 1 base from J, the gap between germline ends came to 11 bases. Germline-derived CDR1 and CDR2 are KGHSH and LQKENI. The length of the CDR3 is 15 residues. CDR3 region: CASSPGQGWNTEAFF. CDR3 bases: TGTGCCAGCTCACCAGGGCAGGGTTGGAACACTGAAGCTTTCTTT.

V gene TRBV7-9 combines with J gene TRBJ1-1; TRBD1 is a possible D gene (5 bases). CDR3 length: 14 amino acids. Trimming took 0 bases from V and 4 from J, leaving 9 bases between them. In germline, CDR1 is SEHNR, CDR2 FQNEAQ (reference sequence). The CDR3 nucleotides are TGTGCCAGCAGCTTAGCGCCGGGGGTCACTGAAGCTTTCTTT. Amino acid sequence: CASSLAPGVTEAFF.

In regard to this clone: Other DNA sequences in the same sample also yield this CDR3. The chain employs TRBV6-5 and TRBJ1-1; tentative D call: TRBD1 (5 bases). V dropped 2 bases and J dropped 8 bases, with 6 bases sitting between them. The CDR3 has 11 amino acids. Germline CDR1 reads MNHEY; CDR2 reads SVGAGI. The CDR3 DNA is TGTGCCAGCAGTTACGGGGCCGAAGCTTTCTTT. Translation gives CASSYGAEAFF.

The chain has TRBV19 and TRBJ1-5; 7 positions agree with TRBD1. The ends lost 6 bases at V and 0 bases at J; junction bases unmatched: 5. Germline assignment: CDR1 LNHDA and CDR2 SQIVND (reference sequence). The CDR3 runs to 15 residues. The CDR3 loop is CASRTGLTSNQPQHF. The CDR3 DNA sequence: TGTGCCAGTAGGACAGGGCTAACTAGCAATCAGCCCCAGCATTTT.

As regards this clone: Other DNA variants within this sample encode the same CDR3. The chain employs TRBV7-9 and TRBJ1-3, with D maybe TRBD1 (5 bases). The germline V and J ends were trimmed by 1 base and 0 bases, with 7 bases remaining between them. CDR3 length: 15 amino acids. Germline V lookup: CDR1 SEHNR, CDR2 FQNEAQ (reference sequence). In DNA, the CDR3 is TGTGCCAGCAGCTTAGGCCAGGGCTCTGGAAACACCATATATTTT. Amino acid sequence: CASSLGQGSGNTIYF.

The V and J genes are TRBV5-1 and TRBJ2-3; 16 nucleotides match TRBD2. Germline trimming cut 5 bases from V and 3 bases from J; bases unmatched to any gene: 9. The germline gives CDR1 SGHRS, CDR2 YFSETQ. The CDR3 has 18 amino acids. DNA of the CDR3: TGCGCCAGCAGTAATCCCGGGACTAGCGGGGGGGATACAGATACGCAGTATTTT. Translation gives CASSNPGTSGGDTDTQYF.

This clone was picked up one time. V usage is TRBV7-8 and J usage is TRBJ1-4, with 11 bases matching TRBD1. This CDR3 comprises 16 residues. Germline CDR1 SGHVS, CDR2 FQNEAQ. J was trimmed by 7 bases and V by 0 bases; bases with no gene match: 4. The CDR3 DNA is TGTGCCAGCAGCTTAGCGCTAGGGACAGGGGGTGAAAAACTGTTTTTT. Protein: CASSLALGTGGEKLFF.

The rearrangement uses TRBV19 and TRBJ2-5; maybe TRBD2 (7 bases). The CDR3 totals 16 residues. The V gene lost 7 bases and the J gene lost 5 bases, with 23 bases spanning the gap. Germline CDR1 LNHDA, CDR2 SQIVND (reference sequence). CDR3 coding DNA: TGTGCCAGTACTCCCTCCGGTGGGGGGCGGGGGGAGACCCAGTACTTC. Its translation is CASTPSGGGRGETQYF.

The chain is built from TRBV29-1 and TRBJ2-1; a possible D gene is TRBD2 (6 bases). V lost 7 bases and J 1 base, leaving 17 bases between the germline ends. The CDR3 covers 15 residues. CDR1 and CDR2 from the germline V gene are SQVTM and ANQGSEA. This CDR3 reads CSARFRGKSYNEQFF. CDR3 DNA: TGCAGCGCCCGGTTTCGGGGGAAGTCCTACAATGAGCAGTTCTTC.

The rearrangement links TRBV2 to TRBJ1-3, with D unclear. In germline, CDR1 is SNHLY, CDR2 FYNNEI. Trimming took 7 bases from V and 0 from J, leaving 16 bases between them. The CDR3 covers 16 residues. The CDR3 sequence: CASTRPDAPSGNTIYF. The CDR3 DNA follows: TGTGCCAGCACTAGACCCGACGCCCCCTCTGGAAACACCATATATTTT.

The chain joins TRBV19 to TRBJ1-1; 9 nucleotides match TRBD1. Germline V lookup: CDR1 LNHDA, CDR2 SQIVND (reference sequence). There are 17 residues in the CDR3. V was clipped by 0 bases and J by 2 bases; unmatched bases: 7. This chain's CDR3 is CASSIDSTGGFNTEAFF. CDR3 DNA sequence: TGTGCCAGTAGTATAGATTCAACAGGGGGCTTTAACACTGAAGCTTTCTTT.

V and J are TRBV29-1 and TRBJ2-7, with 7 bases that match TRBD1. CDR3 size: 12 residues. Germline V CDR1 and CDR2: SQVTM, ANQGSEA. Losses at the gene ends were 6 bases for V and 5 bases for J; bases not matched to a gene: 7. CDR3 coding DNA: TGCAGCGTCCGGACAGGATCCCACGAGCAGTACTTC. This gives the protein CSVRTGSHEQYF.

The genes are TRBV6-5 and TRBJ1-1; TRBD1 aligns across 8 bases. V lost 4 bases, J lost 4 bases, and 5 bases stayed unmatched. Germline V gives CDR1 MNHEY, CDR2 SVGAGI. The CDR3 length is 14 residues. CDR3 in DNA: TGTGCCAGCAGTTTAACCGGGACAGGCACTGAAGCTTTCTTT. This codes for CASSLTGTGTEAFF.

The chain combines TRBV14 with TRBJ2-7, with D tentatively TRBD1 (5 bases). CDR1 and CDR2 (germline): SGHDN, FVKESK. The length of the CDR3 is 13 residues. The V end lost 4 bases, the J end lost 1 base, and 8 bases lay between the germline ends. The CDR3: CASSRSGSYEQYF. CDR3 DNA sequence: TGTGCCAGCAGCCGATCAGGGTCCTACGAGCAGTACTTC.

The CDR3 DNA follows: TGCGCCAGCAGCTTGAGCACTTTCAACTATGGCTACACCTTC. Its protein product is CASSLSTFNYGYTF. The chain uses TRBV5-1 and TRBJ1-2; D not resolved. In germline, CDR1 is SGHRS, CDR2 YFSETQ. Trimming left V 1 base short and J 2 bases short, with 9 bases between. This CDR3 has 14 amino acids.